Described below is a single T cell receptor beta chain sequence and its context. These data belong to a study of T cells in tumors after PD-1 blockade. The repertoire was sequenced with immunoSEQ multiplex PCR; TCRdb's copy has only in-frame clones and lacks some. This sample has about 63,000 clones, with around 67% found just once. The germline V gene has CDR1 SGHDT and CDR2 YYEEEE. With 4 bases clipped from V and 4 bases from J, the junction kept 4 bases outside the gene matches. CDR3 length: 16 residues. V is TRBV5-6 and J is TRBJ2-1, with 14 bases identical to TRBD2. Here the sequenced sample was PBMCs, taken after anti-PD-1 treatment. This TCR came from a human donor with basal cell carcinoma. The CDR3 region is CASSPTSGGVYNEQFF. CDR3 in DNA: TGTGCCAGCAGCCCGACTAGCGGGGGGGTATACAATGAGCAGTTCTTC.